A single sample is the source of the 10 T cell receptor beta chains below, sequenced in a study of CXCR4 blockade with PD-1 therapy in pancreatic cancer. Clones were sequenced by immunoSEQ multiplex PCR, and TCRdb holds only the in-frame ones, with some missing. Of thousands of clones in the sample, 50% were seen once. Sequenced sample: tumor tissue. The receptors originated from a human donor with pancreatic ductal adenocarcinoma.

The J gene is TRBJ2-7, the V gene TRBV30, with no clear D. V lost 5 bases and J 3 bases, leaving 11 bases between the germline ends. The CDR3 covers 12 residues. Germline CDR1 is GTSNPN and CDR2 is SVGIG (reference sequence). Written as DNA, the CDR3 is TGTGCCTGGGGGGATAACAGCTACGAGCAGTACTTC. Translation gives CAWGDNSYEQYF.

The CDR3: CASSLMGATGELFF. Here the CDR3 DNA reads TGTGCCAGCAGTTTAATGGGGGCCACCGGGGAGCTGTTTTTT. The chain combines TRBV28 with TRBJ2-2; TRBD1 is a possible D gene (6 bases). Looked up from germline, CDR1 is MDHEN and CDR2 is SYDVKM. This CDR3 contains 14 residues. Trimming took 2 bases from V and 4 from J, leaving 8 bases between them.

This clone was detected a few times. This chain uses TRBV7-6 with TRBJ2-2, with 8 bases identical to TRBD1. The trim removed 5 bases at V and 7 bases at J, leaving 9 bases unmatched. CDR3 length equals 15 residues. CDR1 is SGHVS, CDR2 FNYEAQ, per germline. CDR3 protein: CASSPGQGGVGELFF. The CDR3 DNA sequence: TGTGCCAGCAGCCCCGGACAGGGTGGAGTCGGGGAGCTGTTTTTT.

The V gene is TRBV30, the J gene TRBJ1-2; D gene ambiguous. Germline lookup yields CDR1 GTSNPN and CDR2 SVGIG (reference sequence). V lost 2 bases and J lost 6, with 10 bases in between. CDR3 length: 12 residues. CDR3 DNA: TGTGCCTGGAGTCGACAATCCAATGGCTACACCTTC. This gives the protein CAWSRQSNGYTF.

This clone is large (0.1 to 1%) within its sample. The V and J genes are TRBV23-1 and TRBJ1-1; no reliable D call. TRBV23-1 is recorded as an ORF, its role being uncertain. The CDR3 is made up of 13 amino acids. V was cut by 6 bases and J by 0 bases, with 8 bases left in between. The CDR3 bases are TGCGCCAGCAGCTCGGTATTGAACACTGAAGCTTTCTTT. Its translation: CASSSVLNTEAFF.

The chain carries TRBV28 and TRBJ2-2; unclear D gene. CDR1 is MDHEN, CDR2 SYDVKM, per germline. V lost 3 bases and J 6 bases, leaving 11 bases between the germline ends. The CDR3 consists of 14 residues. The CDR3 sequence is CASSFSRGAGELFF. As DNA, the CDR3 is TGTGCCAGCAGTTTTTCTAGAGGCGCCGGGGAGCTGTTTTTT.

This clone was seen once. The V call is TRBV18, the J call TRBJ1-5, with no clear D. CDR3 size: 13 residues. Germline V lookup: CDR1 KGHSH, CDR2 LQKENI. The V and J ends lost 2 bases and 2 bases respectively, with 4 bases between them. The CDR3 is CASSPGGNQPQHF. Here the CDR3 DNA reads TGTGCCAGCTCACCAGGGGGCAATCAGCCCCAGCATTTT.

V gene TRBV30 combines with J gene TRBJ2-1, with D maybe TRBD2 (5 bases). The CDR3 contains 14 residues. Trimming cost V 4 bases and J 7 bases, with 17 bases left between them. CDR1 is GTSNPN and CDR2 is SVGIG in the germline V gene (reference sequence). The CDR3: CAWIARHSPNEQFF. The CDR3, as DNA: TGTGCCTGGATAGCGCGGCACAGCCCTAATGAGCAGTTCTTC.

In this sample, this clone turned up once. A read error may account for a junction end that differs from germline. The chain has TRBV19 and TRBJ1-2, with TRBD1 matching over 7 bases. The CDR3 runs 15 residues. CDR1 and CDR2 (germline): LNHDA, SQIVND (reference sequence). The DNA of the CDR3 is TGTGCCAGTAGAGGGGGCAGTCTCTACGTCTATGGTTACACCTTC. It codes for CASRGGSLYVYGYTF.

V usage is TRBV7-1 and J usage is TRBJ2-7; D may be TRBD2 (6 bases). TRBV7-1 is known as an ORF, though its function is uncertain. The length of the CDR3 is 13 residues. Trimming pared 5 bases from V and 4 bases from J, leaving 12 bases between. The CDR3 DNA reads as TGTGCCAGCAGCCGGCGGGAACAGTACGAGCAGTACTTC. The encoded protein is CASSRREQYEQYF.